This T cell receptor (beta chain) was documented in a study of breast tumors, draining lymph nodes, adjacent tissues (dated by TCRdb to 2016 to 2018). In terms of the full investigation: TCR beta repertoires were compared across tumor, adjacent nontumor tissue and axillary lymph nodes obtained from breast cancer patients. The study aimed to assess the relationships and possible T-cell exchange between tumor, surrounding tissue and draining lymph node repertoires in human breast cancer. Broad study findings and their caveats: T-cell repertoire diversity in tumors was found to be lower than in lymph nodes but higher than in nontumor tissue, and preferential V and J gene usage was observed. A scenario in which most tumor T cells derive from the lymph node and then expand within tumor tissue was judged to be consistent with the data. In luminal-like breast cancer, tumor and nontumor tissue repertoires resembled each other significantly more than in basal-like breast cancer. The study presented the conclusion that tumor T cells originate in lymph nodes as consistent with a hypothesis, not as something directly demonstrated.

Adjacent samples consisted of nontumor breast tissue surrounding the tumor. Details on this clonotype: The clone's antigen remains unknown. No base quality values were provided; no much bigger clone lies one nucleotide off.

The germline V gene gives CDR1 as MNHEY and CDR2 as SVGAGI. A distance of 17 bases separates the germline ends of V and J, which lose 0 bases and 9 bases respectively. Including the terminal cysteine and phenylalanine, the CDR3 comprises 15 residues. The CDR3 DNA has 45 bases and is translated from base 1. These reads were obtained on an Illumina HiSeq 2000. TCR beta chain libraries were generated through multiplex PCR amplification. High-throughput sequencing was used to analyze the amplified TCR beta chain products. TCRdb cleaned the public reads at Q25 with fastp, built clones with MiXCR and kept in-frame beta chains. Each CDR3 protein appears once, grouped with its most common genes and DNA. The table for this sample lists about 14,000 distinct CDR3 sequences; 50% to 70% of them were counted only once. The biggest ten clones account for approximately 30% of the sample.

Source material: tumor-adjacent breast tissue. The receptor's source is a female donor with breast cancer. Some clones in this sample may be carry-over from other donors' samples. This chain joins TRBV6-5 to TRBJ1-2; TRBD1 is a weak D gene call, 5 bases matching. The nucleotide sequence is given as TGTGCCAGCAGTTACTCGGCGCAGGGAAAGTATAGCTACACCTTC. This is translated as CASSYSAQGKYSYTF.